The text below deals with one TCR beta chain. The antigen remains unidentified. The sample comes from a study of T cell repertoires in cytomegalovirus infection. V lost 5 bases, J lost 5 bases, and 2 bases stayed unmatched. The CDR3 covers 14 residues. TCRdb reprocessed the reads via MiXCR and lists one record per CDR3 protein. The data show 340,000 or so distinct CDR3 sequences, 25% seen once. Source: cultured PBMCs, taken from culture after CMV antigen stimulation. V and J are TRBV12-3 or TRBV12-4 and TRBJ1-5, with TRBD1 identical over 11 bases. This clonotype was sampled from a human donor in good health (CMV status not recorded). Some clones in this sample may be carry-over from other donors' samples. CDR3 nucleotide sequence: TGTGCCAGCAGTAGGACAGGGGGCCATCAGCCCCAGCATTTT. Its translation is CASSRTGGHQPQHF.